The entry below describes one T cell receptor (beta chain). Between the trimmed V and J ends, which lost 5 bases and 1 base, there was a span of 17 bases. The V gene's germline CDR1 is SEHNR and CDR2 FQNEAQ (reference sequence). The CDR3 is 16 amino acids. These data belong to a study of blood T cell repertoires in COVID-19. Source study methods: Reference gene primer amplification yielded estimated nucleated cell counts. Sequencing was performed with immunoSEQ multiplex PCR; in TCRdb, only in-frame clones are kept and a portion is missing. D and trimming were read from the DNA, whereas the V and J calls and clone size are those reported in that table. The sample records 200,000 to 250,000 clones, roughly 87% being singletons.

The source of this sequence is a woman younger than 35 who had recovered from COVID-19. The chain carries TRBV7-9 and TRBJ2-5, with D tentatively TRBD2 (7 bases). The sample comprised peripheral blood. The CDR3 is CASSPLRGEGQETQYF. In DNA form, the CDR3 reads TGTGCCAGCAGCCCCTTAAGGGGGGAGGGCCAAGAGACCCAGTACTTC.